Listed below are T cell receptor beta chains from one sample, sequenced in a study of cytomegalovirus exposure and HLA in healthy donors. TCRdb's copy holds only in-frame clones and misses some; the assay was immunoSEQ multiplex PCR. The sample yields about 140,000 clones, around 85% seen once. Specimen: PBMCs. Receptor source: a woman aged 45-65 years in good health and CMV-seropositive. Each CDR3 is given with its conserved first and last residue. The D gene is left open where the match is weak. Size tells how often a clone was seen (once, few, many) or the class of an expanded clone, and some rows leave it out.

clone size,V gene,D gene,J gene,CDR3 protein,CDR3 DNA
NA,TRBV2,NA,TRBJ1-6,CASSQGKSIAYSPLHF,TGTGCCAGCAGTCAAGGAAAATCCATCGCGTATTCACCCCTCCACTTT
NA,TRBV5-6,NA,TRBJ1-2,CASSFEVSRNYGYTF,TGTGCCAGCAGTTTCGAAGTTAGTCGAAACTATGGCTACACCTTC
NA,TRBV21-1,NA,TRBJ2-7,CASSRGQDYEQYF,TGTGCCAGCAGCCGGGGACAGGACTACGAGCAGTACTTC
NA,TRBV6-5,TRBD2,TRBJ2-7,CASSYGRGGEQYF,TGTGCCAGCAGTTACGGGAGGGGCGGGGAGCAGTACTTC
few,TRBV15,NA,TRBJ1-1,CATSSPGILGETEAFF,TGTGCCACCAGCAGCCCCGGGATCCTCGGGGAAACTGAAGCTTTCTTT
NA,TRBV11-3,NA,TRBJ2-7,CASSLVPSASAEQYF,TGTGCCAGCAGCTTGGTCCCGAGTGCTTCCGCCGAGCAGTACTTC
once,TRBV6-5,NA,TRBJ2-1,CASSYSRLGESEQFF,TGTGCCAGCAGTTACTCGAGACTAGGGGAGAGTGAGCAGTTCTTC
once,TRBV7-6,TRBD1,TRBJ1-5,CASSLGTGGSNQPQHF,TGTGCCAGCAGCTTAGGGACAGGGGGAAGCAATCAGCCCCAGCATTTT
once,TRBV2,TRBD1,TRBJ1-1,CASRDRVTEAFF,TGTGCCAGCAGAGACAGGGTGACTGAAGCTTTCTTT
NA,TRBV27,NA,TRBJ2-2,CASSLQGHTGELFF,TGTGCCAGCAGTTTACAGGGGCATACCGGGGAGCTGTTTTTT
NA,TRBV7-2,TRBD1,TRBJ1-5,CASSPGQGLRPQHF,TGTGCCAGCAGCCCCGGACAGGGCTTGAGGCCCCAGCATTTT
NA,TRBV9,NA,TRBJ1-6,CASSVGTGYGNSPLHF,TGTGCCAGCAGCGTAGGAACAGGGTACGGGAATTCACCCCTCCACTTT
NA,TRBV15,TRBD2,TRBJ2-2,CATSIFSGAFPTGELFF,TGTGCCACCAGCATTTTTAGCGGGGCCTTCCCCACCGGGGAGCTGTTTTTT
NA,TRBV7-3,TRBD2,TRBJ2-2,CASSLLAGGTGELFF,TGTGCCAGCAGCTTACTAGCGGGGGGTACCGGGGAGCTGTTTTTT
NA,TRBV27,NA,TRBJ1-2,CASSLKGVGYTF,TGTGCCAGCAGTTTAAAGGGGGTAGGCTACACCTTC
NA,TRBV19,NA,TRBJ1-4,CASSMRVASADKLFF,TGTGCCAGTAGTATGCGGGTGGCGAGCGCGGATAAACTGTTTTTT
NA,TRBV7-2,TRBD1,TRBJ1-1,CASSSDRGRIEAFF,TGTGCCAGCAGCTCCGACAGGGGGCGCATTGAAGCTTTCTTT
NA,TRBV15,TRBD2,TRBJ2-5,CATSRPLAGGQETQYF,TGTGCCACCAGCAGACCTTTAGCGGGGGGCCAAGAGACCCAGTACTTC
NA,TRBV6-4,TRBD1,TRBJ1-2,CASSDSNEGARYGYTF,TGTGCCAGCAGTGACTCGAATGAGGGGGCGCGGTATGGCTACACCTTC
NA,TRBV18,NA,TRBJ2-3,CASSSDSFTDTQYF,TGTGCCAGCTCATCCGACTCGTTCACAGATACGCAGTATTTT
NA,TRBV11-2,TRBD2,TRBJ2-1,CASRMGATSDEQFF,TGTGCCAGCAGGATGGGGGCGACTAGCGATGAGCAGTTCTTC
few,TRBV28,NA,TRBJ1-3,CASSFRGSGNTIYF,TGTGCCAGCAGTTTCAGAGGGTCTGGAAACACCATATATTTT
NA,TRBV7-9,TRBD2,TRBJ2-7,CASSLGVGTSSHEQYF,TGTGCCAGCAGCTTAGGTGTTGGGACTAGCTCGCACGAGCAGTACTTC
few,TRBV10-3,TRBD1,TRBJ1-1,CAISRDRLNTEAFF,TGTGCCATCAGTCGGGACAGATTGAACACTGAAGCTTTCTTT
NA,TRBV7-2,NA,TRBJ2-7,CASSSRPGGGYEQYF,TGTGCCAGCAGCTCCCGCCCCGGGGGTGGGTACGAGCAGTACTTC
once,TRBV13,NA,TRBJ2-1,CASSAELGLDEQFF,TGTGCCAGCAGTGCGGAACTAGGCCTGGACGAGCAGTTCTTC
few,TRBV7-7,NA,TRBJ2-5,CASSLVRVETQYF,TGTGCTAGCAGCTTAGTACGGGTGGAGACCCAGTACTTC
NA,TRBV5-4,NA,TRBJ2-7,CASSPPESSYEQYF,TGTGCCAGCTCCCCCCCGGAGAGCTCCTACGAGCAGTACTTC
once,TRBV4-2,NA,TRBJ2-6,CASSGGGTGANVLTF,TGTGCCAGCAGCGGGGGGGGCACTGGGGCCAACGTCCTGACTTTC
once,TRBV11-2,NA,TRBJ2-5,CASSLGGQETQYF,TGTGCCAGCTCGCTGGGAGGCCAAGAGACCCAGTACTTC
NA,TRBV7-8,TRBD2,TRBJ2-1,CASSRSGGRGNEQFF,TGTGCCAGCAGCCGGAGCGGGGGCCGAGGAAATGAGCAGTTCTTC
NA,TRBV5-5,NA,TRBJ2-3,CASSTDYTDTQYF,TGTGCCAGCAGCACCGACTACACAGATACGCAGTATTTT
NA,TRBV14,NA,TRBJ1-1,CASAALFPANTEAFF,TGTGCCAGCGCCGCCCTATTCCCCGCGAACACTGAAGCTTTCTTT
NA,TRBV4-3,NA,TRBJ1-2,CASSQDNGGPHTF,TGCGCCAGCAGCCAAGATAACGGAGGGCCTCACACCTTC
NA,TRBV11-3,NA,TRBJ2-1,CASSPSGFYEQFF,TGTGCCAGCAGCCCCAGCGGATTCTATGAGCAGTTCTTC
NA,TRBV6-1,TRBD1,TRBJ1-2,CASQRQGSNYGYTF,TGTGCCAGCCAACGACAGGGTTCAAACTATGGCTACACCTTC
NA,TRBV11-3,TRBD1,TRBJ2-1,CASSVLPGQGAHEQFF,TGTGCCAGCAGCGTTCTTCCGGGACAGGGGGCTCATGAGCAGTTCTTC
NA,TRBV28,NA,TRBJ1-5,CASSLYMILGNQPQHF,TGTGCCAGCAGTTTGTACATGATCTTGGGCAATCAGCCCCAGCATTTT
NA,TRBV2,NA,TRBJ1-6,CASNYASPLHF,TGTGCCAGCAACTATGCCTCACCCCTCCACTTT
NA,TRBV30,TRBD1,TRBJ2-7,CAWGQGGIALSYEQYF,TGTGCCTGGGGACAGGGGGGAATAGCCCTCTCATACGAGCAGTACTTC
NA,TRBV6-6,NA,TRBJ1-1,CASSYGAGTMNTEAFF,TGTGCCAGCAGTTACGGGGCGGGGACTATGAACACTGAAGCTTTCTTT
NA,TRBV5-4,NA,TRBJ2-2,CASSLPSILGLSTGELFF,TGTGCCAGCAGCTTGCCCTCTATCTTGGGACTTTCCACCGGGGAGCTGTTTTTT
NA,TRBV7-2,TRBD2,TRBJ2-7,CASSLYAQRGISYEQYF,TGTGCCAGCAGCTTATATGCCCAGCGGGGGATTTCCTACGAGCAGTACTTC
NA,TRBV11-2,TRBD1,TRBJ1-1,CASSSYGGQVEVFF,TGTGCCAGCAGCTCCTACGGCGGACAGGTTGAAGTTTTCTTT
once,TRBV10-3,TRBD1,TRBJ1-1,CAITGTGPEAFF,TGTGCCATCACTGGGACAGGGCCGGAAGCTTTCTTT
NA,TRBV28,TRBD1,TRBJ1-1,CASSLGDRVTEAFF,TGTGCCAGCAGTTTAGGGGACAGGGTCACTGAAGCTTTCTTT
NA,TRBV18,TRBD1,TRBJ2-5,CASSPRTGRETQYF,TGTGCCAGCTCACCCCGGACAGGGAGGGAGACCCAGTACTTC
NA,TRBV6-6,NA,TRBJ2-2,CASSFRPGTGELFF,TGTGCCAGCAGTTTTAGACCGGGAACCGGGGAGCTGTTTTTT
NA,TRBV29-1,TRBD1,TRBJ2-1,CGVDRGTVNEQFF,TGCGGCGTTGACAGGGGAACGGTCAATGAGCAGTTCTTC
few,TRBV5-1,TRBD2,TRBJ2-2,CASSLGGGFSSANTGELFF,TGCGCCAGCAGCTTGGGCGGGGGGTTTTCCAGCGCGAACACCGGGGAGCTGTTTTTT
NA,TRBV19,TRBD1,TRBJ1-5,CASSIGDRAHQPQHF,TGTGCCAGTAGTATAGGGGACAGGGCCCATCAGCCCCAGCATTTT
NA,TRBV4-2,TRBD1,TRBJ1-6,CASSRDSRSPLHF,TGTGCCAGCAGCCGGGACAGCAGGTCACCCCTCCACTTT
few,TRBV5-1,TRBD2,TRBJ2-5,CASSLGVAGGLGETQYF,TGCGCCAGCAGCTTGGGGGTAGCGGGGGGTCTCGGGGAGACCCAGTACTTC
once,TRBV19,TRBD1,TRBJ2-5,CASSPQGAVKTQYF,TGTGCCAGTAGTCCCCAGGGGGCGGTGAAGACCCAGTACTTC
NA,TRBV12-5,TRBD1,TRBJ2-1,CASGSSGTGNEQFF,TGTGCTAGTGGTTCCTCCGGGACAGGGAATGAGCAGTTCTTC
NA,TRBV15,NA,TRBJ2-7,CATSRETGFTYEQYF,TGTGCCACCAGCAGAGAGACAGGTTTTACCTACGAGCAGTACTTC
NA,TRBV30,NA,TRBJ2-3,CAGAGGPTDTQYF,TGTGCGGGGGCCGGGGGGCCCACAGATACGCAGTATTTT
NA,TRBV15,NA,TRBJ1-2,CATSRSARGTNYGYTF,TGTGCCACCAGCAGATCTGCCCGGGGGACTAACTATGGCTACACCTTC
NA,TRBV7-2,TRBD1,TRBJ1-5,CASSQRTGWHQPQHF,TGTGCCAGCAGCCAGAGGACAGGGTGGCATCAGCCCCAGCATTTT
NA,TRBV18,TRBD1,TRBJ2-3,CASSRGQDTDTQYF,TGTGCCAGCTCACGGGGACAGGACACAGATACGCAGTATTTT